Sequencing of this TCR beta chain was carried out in a study of blood T cell repertoires in COVID-19. The overall study: The analysed material was cDNA or gDNA that came from T cells, B-cell-depleted T cells, or PBMCs.

Repertoires were generated with immunoSEQ multiplex PCR, while TCRdb's copy carries only in-frame clones and drops some. The sample consists of 250,000 to 400,000 clones, under 90% of them appearing once. The CDR3 runs to 13 residues. Germline values: CDR1 LNHDA, CDR2 SQIVND (reference sequence). The ends were cut back, 5 bases at V and 5 bases at J, with 12 bases in the middle. The receptor was isolated from a woman in her twenties or thirties with COVID-19, enrolled during active disease. The source material was peripheral blood. This sequence joins TRBV19 and TRBJ1-1; a weak D match, TRBD1 (6 bases). The CDR3 coding sequence is TGTGCCAGTAGTTACCGGGACAATACTGAAGCTTTCTTT. Its translation: CASSYRDNTEAFF.